Listed here are 24 T cell receptor beta chains from one sample, sequenced in a study of OX40 agonist ivuxolimab in advanced cancers. Measured with immunoSEQ multiplex PCR; TCRdb has only the in-frame clones, and not every one. The repertoire has tens of thousands of clones, 80% to 90% of them found once; the top ten carry about 14%. The material was CD4+ or CD8+ T cells sorted from blood, obtained in a trial of the OX40 agonist ivuxolimab. Receptors were obtained from an adult with an advanced solid tumor such as melanoma, head and neck, liver or kidney cancer.

The V and J genes are TRBV7-8 and TRBJ2-1; no firm D call. The CDR3 runs 12 residues. The germline V gene has CDR1 SGHVS and CDR2 FQNEAQ. The germline V and J ends were trimmed by 3 bases and 5 bases, with 5 bases remaining between them. The CDR3 region is CASSFINNEQFF. The CDR3 DNA reads as TGTGCCAGCAGCTTTATTAACAATGAGCAGTTCTTC. The whole variable domain, filled in from reference TRBV7-8 and TRBJ2-1, reads GAGVSQSPRYKVAKRGQDVALRCDPISGHVSLFWYQQALGQGPEFLTYFQNEAQLDKSGLPSDRFFAERPEGSVSTLKIQRTQQEDSAVYLCASSFINNEQFFGPGTRLTVL.

V usage is TRBV27 and J usage is TRBJ2-2; 9 bases fit TRBD2. CDR3 length equals 15 residues. Per germline, CDR1 MNHEY and CDR2 SMNVEV (reference sequence). The V segment lost 4 bases and the J segment 4 bases; nucleotides outside the gene matches: 4. In nucleotides, the CDR3 is TGTGCCAGCAGTTCGGGCGGGGGGGCCACCGGGGAGCTGTTTTTT. Translated, it gives CASSSGGGATGELFF.

The chain joins TRBV7-9 to TRBJ2-7, with TRBD2 matching 7 bases. The ends lost 5 bases at V and 6 bases at J; junction bases unmatched: 10. Germline loops: CDR1 SEHNR, CDR2 FQNEAQ (reference sequence). The CDR3 loop spans 14 amino acids. The CDR3 nucleotides read TGTGCCAGCAGCCCGAAGACTAGCCGGGTCGAGCAGTACTTC. It yields the protein CASSPKTSRVEQYF.

The chain carries TRBV10-2 and TRBJ2-1; D remains ambiguous. Looked up from germline, CDR1 is WSHSY and CDR2 is SAAADI. The CDR3 runs to 10 residues. The V end was cut by 4 bases, the J end by 9 bases, with 4 bases between. The chain's CDR3 is CASSAGEQFF. The CDR3, as DNA: TGCGCCAGCAGTGCGGGTGAGCAGTTCTTC.

The V call is TRBV7-9, the J call TRBJ2-1; 12 positions agree with TRBD2. Losses at the gene ends were 5 bases for V and 4 bases for J; bases not matched to a gene: 9. From germline, CDR1 is SEHNR and CDR2 FQNEAQ (reference sequence). The CDR3 is 17 residues long. The CDR3 DNA reads as TGTGCCAGCAGCCGGACTAGCGGGGTCGCTCTGTACAATGAGCAGTTCTTC. Translating gives CASSRTSGVALYNEQFF.

This clone showed up just once. V gene TRBV7-6 combines with J gene TRBJ1-5; D is uncertain. Trimming left V 5 bases short and J 3 bases short, with 11 bases between. The CDR3 is made up of 14 amino acids. The V gene's germline CDR1 is SGHVS and CDR2 FNYEAQ. The CDR3 bases are TGTGCCAGCAGCCGACTGGCCTACAATCAGCCCCAGCATTTT. It encodes CASSRLAYNQPQHF. Variable domain in full (rest from reference TRBV7-6 and TRBJ1-5): GAGVSQSPRYKVTKRGQDVALRCDPISGHVSLYWYRQALGQGPEFLTYFNYEAQQDKSGLPNDRFSAERPEGSISTLTIQRTEQRDSAMYRCASSRLAYNQPQHFGDGTRLSIL.

This clone was seen a few times. The chain couples TRBV9 to TRBJ2-7; possible D gene TRBD2, 5 bases. The CDR3 spans 15 residues. Germline CDR1 reads SGDLS; CDR2 reads YYNGEE. The V end was cut by 3 bases, the J end by 0 bases, with 13 bases between. The CDR3 spells CASSARWETSYEQYF. DNA for the CDR3: TGTGCCAGCAGCGCCCGGTGGGAGACCTCCTACGAGCAGTACTTC. Full variable domain (outside the CDR3, taken from reference TRBV9 and TRBJ2-7): DSGVTQTPKHLITATGQRVTLRCSPRSGDLSVYWYQQSLDQGLQFLIQYYNGEERAKGNILERFSAQQFPDLHSELNLSSLELGDSALYFCASSARWETSYEQYFGPGTRLTVT.

The rearrangement uses TRBV9 and TRBJ2-3; the match to TRBD2 covers 10 bases. The V and J ends lost 4 bases and 2 bases, in that order; junction bases with no gene match: 7. The CDR3 has 16 residues. The germline gives CDR1 SGDLS, CDR2 YYNGEE. The CDR3 DNA sequence: TGTGCCAGCAGCTCTGGACTAGCGGCTGTCACAGATACGCAGTATTTT. Its protein product is CASSSGLAAVTDTQYF.

V is TRBV5-1 and J is TRBJ2-1; D call uncertain. Germline V gene lookup returns CDR1 SGHRS and CDR2 YFSETQ. The germline V and J ends were trimmed by 4 bases and 4 bases, with 15 bases remaining between them. The CDR3 length is 15 residues. The CDR3 DNA reads TGCGCCAGCAGCCCCCGACAAGTGAGGTACAATGAGCAGTTCTTC. As protein: CASSPRQVRYNEQFF. The full variable domain, completed using reference TRBV5-1 and TRBJ2-1, is KAGVTQTPRYLIKTRGQQVTLSCSPISGHRSVSWYQQTPGQGLQFLFEYFSETQRNKGNFPGRFSGRQFSNSRSEMNVSTLELGDSALYLCASSPRQVRYNEQFFGPGTRLTVL.

This chain joins TRBV12-5 and TRBJ1-1; 7 bases map to TRBD1. The CDR3 has 12 residues. With 3 bases clipped from V and 10 bases from J, the junction kept 5 bases outside the gene matches. Per the germline V gene, CDR1 is LGHNT and CDR2 is FRNRAP. CDR3 nucleotides: TGTGCTAGTGGTTTTCCGACAGGGAGAGCTTTCTTT. The encoded protein is CASGFPTGRAFF.

V and J are TRBV30 and TRBJ2-2; 7 bases line up with TRBD2. Germline V gene sequence: CDR1 GTSNPN, CDR2 SVGIG (reference sequence). The CDR3 contains 14 residues. The ends lost 5 bases at V and 6 bases at J; junction bases unmatched: 9. The CDR3 here is CAWRRTRVPGELFF. The CDR3, as DNA: TGTGCCTGGCGAAGGACTAGGGTCCCCGGGGAGCTGTTTTTT.

The chain joins TRBV28 to TRBJ1-2; D remains unclear. Germline assignment: CDR1 MDHEN and CDR2 SYDVKM. Between the trimmed V and J ends, which lost 2 bases and 3 bases, there was a span of 16 bases. This CDR3 is 16 amino acids long. The CDR3 sequence: CASSLQDNPNYYGYTF. For the CDR3, the DNA is TGTGCCAGCAGTTTACAGGATAACCCCAACTACTATGGCTACACCTTC.

This sequence joins TRBV6-5 and TRBJ2-7, with 9 nucleotides matching TRBD1. The trim removed 2 bases at V and 4 bases at J, leaving 3 bases unmatched. This CDR3 is 14 amino acids long. The germline V gene has CDR1 MNHEY and CDR2 SVGAGI. CDR3: CASSYAQGAYEQYF. The DNA for the CDR3 is TGTGCCAGCAGTTACGCACAGGGGGCGTACGAGCAGTACTTC.

J is TRBJ1-2 and V is TRBV6-5; D unclear. This CDR3 spans 16 amino acids. V lost 4 bases and J lost 3, with 18 bases in between. The V gene's germline CDR1 is MNHEY and CDR2 SVGAGI. Here the CDR3 DNA reads TGTGCCAGCAGTTTCATCCCCTCGGTGGAGTACTATGGCTACACCTTC. It specifies CASSFIPSVEYYGYTF.

This chain joins TRBV6-8 and TRBJ1-4; D is perhaps TRBD1 (5 bases). This CDR3 contains 14 residues. With 6 bases removed from V and 0 bases from J, the gap between germline ends came to 8 bases. Germline loops: CDR1 MNHGY, CDR2 SAAAGT. The DNA of the CDR3 is TGTGCCAGCAGACAGGAACCAACTAATGAAAAACTGTTTTTT. Translating it yields CASRQEPTNEKLFF.

The chain links TRBV30 to TRBJ1-3; D remains unclear. The CDR3 contains 15 residues. In germline, CDR1 is GTSNPN, CDR2 SVGIG (reference sequence). Between the trimmed V and J ends, which lost 1 base and 0 bases, there was a span of 10 bases. This chain's CDR3 is CAWSGGRSSGNTIYF. CDR3 nucleotide sequence: TGTGCCTGGAGTGGAGGGAGGAGCTCTGGAAACACCATATATTTT.

This chain connects TRBV7-8 to TRBJ2-3, with D possibly matching TRBD2 (5 bases). V shed 1 base and J shed 5 bases, with 13 bases lying between them. This CDR3 contains 15 residues. CDR1 and CDR2 from the germline V gene are SGHVS and FQNEAQ. The CDR3 DNA reads TGTGCCAGCAGCTTAGTCGGCGGGCCGCAAGATACGCAGTATTTT. Its protein is CASSLVGGPQDTQYF.

The gene calls are TRBV27 and TRBJ2-1; tentatively, D is TRBD1 or TRBD2 (7 bases each). The CDR3 has 14 residues. Germline V gene lookup returns CDR1 MNHEY and CDR2 SMNVEV (reference sequence). The germline V and J ends were trimmed by 2 bases and 5 bases, with 10 bases remaining between them. CDR3 sequence (DNA): TGTGCCAGCAGTTTAGGGAGGGGGCACAATGAGCAGTTCTTC. Translated, it gives CASSLGRGHNEQFF.

The chain is built from TRBV6-5 and TRBJ2-7, with D uncertain. CDR1 and CDR2 from the germline V gene are MNHEY and SVGAGI. V dropped 0 bases and J dropped 3 bases, with 9 bases sitting between them. The CDR3 spans 14 residues. CDR3 loop: CASSYSDTYYEQYF. The CDR3 DNA reads as TGTGCCAGCAGTTACTCCGACACCTACTACGAGCAGTACTTC.

The J gene is TRBJ1-3, the V gene TRBV27; D gene uncertain. The length of the CDR3 is 11 residues. CDR1 MNHEY and CDR2 SMNVEV come from the germline V gene (reference sequence). With 8 bases removed from V and 0 bases from J, the gap between germline ends came to 2 bases. CDR3 bases: TGTGCCAGCTCCTCTGGAAACACCATATATTTT. This encodes CASSSGNTIYF.

This clone turned up a few times. The identical CDR3 is also encoded by other nucleotide sequences in the sample. The rearrangement uses TRBV4-1 and TRBJ2-5; the D gene is possibly TRBD2 (7 bases). The V and J ends lost 1 base and 5 bases respectively, with 14 bases between them. The length of the CDR3 is 15 residues. The germline CDR1 and CDR2 sequences are MGHRA and YSYEKL. This chain's CDR3 is CASSQGGGGRETQYF. The DNA for the CDR3 is TGCGCCAGCAGCCAAGGAGGGGGGGGCCGGGAGACCCAGTACTTC.

The CDR3 protein is CASSPWAAGGPETQYF. As DNA, the CDR3 is TGCGCCAGCAGCCCCTGGGCGGCGGGGGGGCCTGAGACCCAGTACTTC. The V gene is TRBV4-3, the J gene TRBJ2-5; 9 bases line up with TRBD2. The CDR3 is 16 amino acids. Trimming took 4 bases from V and 5 from J; bases not matched to a gene: 11. Germline V gene sequence: CDR1 LGHNA, CDR2 YSLEER.

V and J are TRBV10-3 and TRBJ1-2, with D possibly TRBD1 on 6 matching bases. The CDR3 has 13 amino acids. Germline V gene sequence: CDR1 ENHRY, CDR2 SYGVKD. The ends were cut back, 7 bases at V and 8 bases at J, with 17 bases in the middle. CDR3 amino acids: CAINRAGIWGYTF. The CDR3 nucleotides read TGTGCCATCAACAGGGCCGGAATTTGGGGCTACACCTTC.

The V and J genes are TRBV5-4 and TRBJ2-2; 9 bases are a match to TRBD1. Germline CDR1 and CDR2: SGHNT and YYREEE (reference sequence). J lost 7 bases, V lost 1 base, and 5 bases had no gene match. The CDR3 has 15 amino acids. CDR3 nucleotides: TGTGCCAGCAGCTTGACGGGACAGGGTAACGGGGAGCTGTTTTTT. Protein: CASSLTGQGNGELFF. Filled out from reference TRBV5-4 and TRBJ2-2, the complete variable domain reads ETGVTQSPTHLIKTRGQQVTLRCSSQSGHNTVSWYQQALGQGPQFIFQYYREEENGRGNFPPRFSGLQFPNYSSELNVNALELDDSALYLCASSLTGQGNGELFFGEGSRLTVL.